The present entry profiles one T cell receptor (beta chain) with its context. The CDR3 covers 19 residues. Per germline, CDR1 SEHNR and CDR2 FQNEAQ (reference sequence). V lost 2 bases, J lost 2 bases, and 10 bases stayed unmatched. The data derive from a study of cytomegalovirus exposure and HLA in healthy donors. The PCR made use of 60 Vbeta and 13 Jbeta primers. Assay used: immunoSEQ multiplex PCR; TCRdb lists only in-frame clones, some missing. The table records over 110,000 clones, about 80% of them present only once. The sequencing input was PBMCs. The V call is TRBV7-9, the J call TRBJ2-6, with 9 bases aligning to TRBD1. This clonotype was obtained from a female donor in good health and CMV-seronegative. The chain's CDR3 is CASSLSLPDRGAGANVLTF. CDR3 sequence (DNA): TGTGCCAGCAGCTTAAGTCTTCCTGACAGGGGGGCTGGGGCCAACGTCCTGACTTTC.